The following is a TCR beta chain sequence with its context. Its antigen remains unknown. V was clipped by 6 bases and J by 4 bases; unmatched bases: 7. Looked up from germline, CDR1 is MDHEN and CDR2 is SYDVKM. The CDR3 has 16 residues. The record originates from a study of cytotoxic CD8 clonotypes in ibrutinib-treated CLL. Study-wide findings and caveats: The study found public clonotypes uncommon, contracting or stable on treatment.

Using immunoSEQ multiplex PCR, the repertoire was profiled, and TCRdb retains in-frame clones only, with some absent. The sample lists around 76,000 clones, approximately 82% occurring once. The specimen was PBMCs, collected after 24 months of ibrutinib treatment. This chain uses TRBV28 with TRBJ2-1, with 12 bases lining up with TRBD2. This TCR derives from a human donor with chronic lymphocytic leukemia. The DNA for the CDR3 is TGTGCCAGCAGACGAGGACTAGCGGGACCATACAATGAGCAGTTCTTC. This sequence encodes CASRRGLAGPYNEQFF.